This T cell receptor (beta chain) was captured in a study of post-analysis software for immune sequencing data. In the study overall: Disease trajectories encompassed relapsing-remitting, secondary progressive and progressive-relapsing multiple sclerosis.

Study-wide findings and caveats: Controls' normalized Chao1 diversity significantly exceeded that of multiple sclerosis patients. With F measure, samples from one preparation batch clustered together strongly.

About this clonotype itself: Its target is not known.

Unique molecular identifiers were built into the TCR beta cDNA libraries. Out of about 0.9 to 10 million T cells, 450,000 to 600,000 cDNA molecules were generated. TCRdb analysed the PCR reads with MiXCR anew, one entry per CDR3 protein. The sample carries about 380,000 distinct CDR3 sequences, approximately 33% recorded once. This TCR came from a girl under 18 with multiple sclerosis. Input material: blood.

The DNA for the CDR3 is TGTGCCAGTAGCCCAAGCATGGGGGGTGGTCAGCCCCAGCATTTT. It is translated as CASSPSMGGGQPQHF. The V call is TRBV19, the J call TRBJ1-5, with D perhaps TRBD1 (5 bases). The CDR3 spans 15 residues. V dropped 6 bases and J dropped 6 bases, with 18 bases sitting between them. Germline CDR1 is LNHDA and CDR2 is SQIVND (reference sequence).